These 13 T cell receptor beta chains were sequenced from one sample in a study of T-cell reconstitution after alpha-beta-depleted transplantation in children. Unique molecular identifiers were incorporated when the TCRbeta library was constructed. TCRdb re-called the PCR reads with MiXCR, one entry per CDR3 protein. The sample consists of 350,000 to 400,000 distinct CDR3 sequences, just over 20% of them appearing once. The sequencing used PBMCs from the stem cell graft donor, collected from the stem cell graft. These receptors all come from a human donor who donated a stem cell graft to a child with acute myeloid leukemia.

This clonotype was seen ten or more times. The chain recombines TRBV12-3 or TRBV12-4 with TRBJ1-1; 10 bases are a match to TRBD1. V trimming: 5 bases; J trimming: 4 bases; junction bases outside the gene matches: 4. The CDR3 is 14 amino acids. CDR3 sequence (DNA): TGTGCCAGCAGTCTGGACAGGGGGAGCACTGAAGCTTTCTTT. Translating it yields CASSLDRGSTEAFF.

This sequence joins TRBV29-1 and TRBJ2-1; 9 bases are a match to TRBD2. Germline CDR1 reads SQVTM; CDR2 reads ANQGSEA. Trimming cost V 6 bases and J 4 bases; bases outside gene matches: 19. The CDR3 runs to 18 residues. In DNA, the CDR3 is TGCAGCGTCGAGGGGTTCTTTAGCGGGAGCCTAGCTTACAATGAGCAGTTCTTC. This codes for CSVEGFFSGSLAYNEQFF.

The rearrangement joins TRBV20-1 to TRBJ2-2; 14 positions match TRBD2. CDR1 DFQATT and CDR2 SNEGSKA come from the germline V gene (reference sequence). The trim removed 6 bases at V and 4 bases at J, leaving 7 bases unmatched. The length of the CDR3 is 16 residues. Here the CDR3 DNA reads TGCAGTGCCCGGACTAGCGGGAGGAAGGTCACCGGGGAGCTGTTTTTT. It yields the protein CSARTSGRKVTGELFF.

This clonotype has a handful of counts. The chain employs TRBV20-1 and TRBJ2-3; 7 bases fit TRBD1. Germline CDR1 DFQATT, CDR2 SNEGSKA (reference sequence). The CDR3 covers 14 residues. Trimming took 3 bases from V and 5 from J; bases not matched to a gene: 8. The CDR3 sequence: CSASAQGTRDTQYF. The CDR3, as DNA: TGCAGTGCTAGTGCACAGGGGACGAGAGATACGCAGTATTTT.

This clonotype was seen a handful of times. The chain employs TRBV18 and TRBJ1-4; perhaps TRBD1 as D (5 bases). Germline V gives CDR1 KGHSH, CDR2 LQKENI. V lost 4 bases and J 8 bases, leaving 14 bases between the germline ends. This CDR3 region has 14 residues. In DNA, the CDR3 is TGTGCCAGCTCACTGCAGGCAGGGAGCGAAAAACTGTTTTTT. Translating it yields CASSLQAGSEKLFF.

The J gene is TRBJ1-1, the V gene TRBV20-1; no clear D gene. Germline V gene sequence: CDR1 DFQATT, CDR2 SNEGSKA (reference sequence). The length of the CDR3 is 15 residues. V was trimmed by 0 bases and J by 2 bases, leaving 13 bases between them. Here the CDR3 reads CSARDQSGKNTEAFF. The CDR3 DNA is TGCAGTGCTAGAGATCAGTCCGGGAAAAACACTGAAGCTTTCTTT.

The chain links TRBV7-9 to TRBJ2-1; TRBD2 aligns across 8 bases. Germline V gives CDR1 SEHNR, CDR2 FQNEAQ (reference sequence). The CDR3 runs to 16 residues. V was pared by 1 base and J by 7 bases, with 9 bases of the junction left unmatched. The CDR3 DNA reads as TGTGCCAGCAGCTTAGAGGCGGGACTAGTGATGAATGAGCAGTTCTTC. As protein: CASSLEAGLVMNEQFF.

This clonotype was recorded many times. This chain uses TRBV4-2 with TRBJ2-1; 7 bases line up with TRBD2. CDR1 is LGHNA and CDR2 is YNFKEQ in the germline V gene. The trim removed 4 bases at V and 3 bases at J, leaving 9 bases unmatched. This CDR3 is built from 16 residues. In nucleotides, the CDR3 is TGTGCCAGCAGCCTTCGGACGGGGGGAGGCTACAATGAGCAGTTCTTC. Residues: CASSLRTGGGYNEQFF.

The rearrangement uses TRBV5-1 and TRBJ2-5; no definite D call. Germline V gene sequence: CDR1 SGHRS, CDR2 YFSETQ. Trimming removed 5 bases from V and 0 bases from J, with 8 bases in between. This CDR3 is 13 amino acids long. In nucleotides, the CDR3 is TGCGCCAGCAGGCCGACGGACCAAGAGACCCAGTACTTC. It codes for CASRPTDQETQYF.

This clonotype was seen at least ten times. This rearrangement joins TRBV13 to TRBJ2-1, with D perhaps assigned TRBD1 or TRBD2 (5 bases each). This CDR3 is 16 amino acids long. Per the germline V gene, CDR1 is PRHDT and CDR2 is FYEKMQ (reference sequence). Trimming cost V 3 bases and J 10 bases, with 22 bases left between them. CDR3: CASSFQGRAERGEQFF. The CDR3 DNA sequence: TGTGCCAGCAGCTTTCAAGGAAGGGCGGAGAGGGGCGAGCAGTTCTTC.

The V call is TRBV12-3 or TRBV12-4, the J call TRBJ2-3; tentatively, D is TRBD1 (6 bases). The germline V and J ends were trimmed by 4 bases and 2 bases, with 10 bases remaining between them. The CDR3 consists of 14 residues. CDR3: CASSSPGDTDTQYF. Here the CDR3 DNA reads TGTGCCAGCAGTTCCCCAGGGGACACAGATACGCAGTATTTT.

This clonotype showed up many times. CDR3 coding DNA: TGCAGTGCTCCGGGAAGTGGGTCCTACGAGCAGTACTTC. Translating it yields CSAPGSGSYEQYF. The V and J genes are TRBV20-1 and TRBJ2-7; tentatively, D is TRBD2 (5 bases). Trimming cost V 5 bases and J 1 base, with 12 bases left between them. The CDR3 loop spans 13 amino acids. The germline gives CDR1 DFQATT, CDR2 SNEGSKA (reference sequence).

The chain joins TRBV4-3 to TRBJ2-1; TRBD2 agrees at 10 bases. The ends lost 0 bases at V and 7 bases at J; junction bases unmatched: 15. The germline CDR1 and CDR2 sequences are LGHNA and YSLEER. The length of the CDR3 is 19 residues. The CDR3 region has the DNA TGCGCCAGCAGCCAAGATAATTCGAGAGGAGCGGGAGGGAGGAATGAGCAGTTCTTC. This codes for CASSQDNSRGAGGRNEQFF.